The next 30 T cell receptor beta chains were all read from a single sample in a study of T cells after yellow fever vaccination. Using its own MiXCR run on the 5' RACE reads, TCRdb lists one record per CDR3 protein. The sample holds approximately 610,000 distinct CDR3 sequences, less than 20% seen once. Sequences were derived from PBMCs, sampled 5 days after the first yellow fever vaccination. All receptors derive from a man younger than 35 who received the YFV17D yellow fever vaccine.

V gene TRBV6-5 combines with J gene TRBJ1-1, with D unclear. V was cut by 0 bases and J by 0 bases, with 5 bases left in between. CDR3 length: 14 amino acids. The germline gives CDR1 MNHEY, CDR2 SVGAGI. The CDR3 DNA sequence: TGTGCCAGCAGTTACTCGAAAGTGAACACTGAAGCTTTCTTT. Protein product: CASSYSKVNTEAFF.

This clonotype was seen ten or more times. The chain carries TRBV14 and TRBJ2-1; D uncertain. The V gene lost 8 bases and the J gene lost 5 bases, with 4 bases spanning the gap. CDR1 is SGHDN and CDR2 is FVKESK in the germline V gene. CDR3 size: 10 residues. DNA for the CDR3: TGTGCCAGCGGGAACAATGAGCAGTTCTTC. It codes for CASGNNEQFF.

This clonotype appeared a few times. The CDR3 coding sequence is TGTGCCATCAAAACAGGGGAGGACAATGAGCAGTTCTTC. Amino acid sequence: CAIKTGEDNEQFF. The gene calls are TRBV10-3 and TRBJ2-1, with D possibly being TRBD1 (7 bases). Trimming took 7 bases from V and 5 from J, leaving 12 bases between them. The CDR3 extends over 13 amino acids. Germline CDR1 is ENHRY and CDR2 is SYGVKD.

The chain combines TRBV19 with TRBJ2-1; 13 bases are shared with TRBD2. The CDR3 consists of 15 residues. J was trimmed by 10 bases and V by 7 bases; bases with no gene match: 10. The V gene's germline CDR1 is LNHDA and CDR2 SQIVND (reference sequence). CDR3 sequence reads: CASTPTSGGALEQFF. The CDR3 region has the DNA TGTGCCAGTACCCCCACTAGCGGGGGGGCCTTAGAGCAGTTCTTC.

In regard to this clonotype: At one boundary the junction diverges from the germline segment, which might be a read error. The CDR3 sequence is CSARGQGERYGYTF. CDR3 nucleotides: TGCAGTGCCAGAGGACAGGGAGAACGTTATGGCTACACCTTC. The chain carries TRBV20-1 and TRBJ1-2; 8 nucleotides line up with TRBD1. CDR1 and CDR2 from the germline V gene are DFQATT and SNEGSKA (reference sequence). The CDR3 extends over 14 amino acids.

This clonotype has a count of ten or more. The V gene is TRBV5-1, the J gene TRBJ2-5; perhaps TRBD1 as D (6 bases). Germline CDR1 and CDR2: SGHRS and YFSETQ. The CDR3 is 14 amino acids. Deletions cut 4 bases from V and 1 base from J, with 11 bases between. As DNA, the CDR3 is TGCGCCAGCAGCCAGGGACACTTCCAAGAGACCCAGTACTTC. It encodes CASSQGHFQETQYF.

The rearrangement uses TRBV15 and TRBJ1-3; D unresolved. This CDR3 is built from 15 residues. Trimming stripped 0 bases from V and 2 bases from J, with 8 bases between. The germline V gene has CDR1 LNHNV and CDR2 YYDKDF (reference sequence). The CDR3 DNA reads as TGTGCCACCAGCAGAGATTTGACTGCTGGAAACACCATATATTTT. Translating it yields CATSRDLTAGNTIYF.

V is TRBV12-3 or TRBV12-4 and J is TRBJ2-2; 7 bases agree with TRBD1. The J segment lost 5 bases and the V segment lost 5 bases, leaving 8 bases of the junction unmatched. The CDR3 is made up of 15 amino acids. In DNA, the CDR3 is TGTGCCAGCAGTCTAGGGGACAGAGCTACCGGGGAGCTGTTTTTT. It translates to CASSLGDRATGELFF.

This clonotype has at least ten counts. The rearrangement uses TRBV5-1 and TRBJ2-7; 9 bases are a match to TRBD1. The V and J ends lost 0 bases and 3 bases, in that order; junction bases with no gene match: 1. The germline gives CDR1 SGHRS, CDR2 YFSETQ. The CDR3 contains 14 residues. The CDR3 here is CASSLGQGDYEQYV. The DNA of the CDR3 is TGCGCCAGCAGCTTGGGACAGGGGGACTACGAGCAGTACGTC.

This clonotype was seen more than once but under ten times. The chain joins TRBV21-1 to TRBJ1-5. TRBV21-1 is noted as a pseudogene. This CDR3 spans 18 amino acids. CDR3 amino acids: CASSKVGSSLDSNQPQHF. As DNA, the CDR3 is TGTGCCAGCAGCAAAGTGGGCAGTTCGTTGGATAGCAATCAGCCCCAGCATTTT.

This clonotype was recorded a few times. The J gene is TRBJ2-1, the V gene TRBV24-1; D call uncertain. The CDR3 contains 13 residues. CDR1 and CDR2 (germline): KGHDR, SFDVKD. V lost 0 bases and J lost 6, with 5 bases in between. The CDR3 DNA reads TGTGCCACCAGTGATTTGGGGGTCAATGAGCAGTTCTTC. Translation gives CATSDLGVNEQFF.

J is TRBJ1-2 and V is TRBV12-3 or TRBV12-4; D gene uncertain. This CDR3 is built from 13 residues. V gave up 3 bases and J gave up 3 bases, with 8 bases separating them. The CDR3 nucleotides are TGTGCCAGCAGTTTTGGCAGGCACTATGGCTACACCTTC. Translating gives CASSFGRHYGYTF.

This chain connects TRBV28 to TRBJ1-1; D uncertain. Per germline, CDR1 MDHEN and CDR2 SYDVKM. Trimming shortened V by 5 bases and J by 4 bases, and 14 bases separated the two germline ends. The CDR3 runs to 14 residues. The CDR3 sequence is CASSLPARGTEAFF. In nucleotides, the CDR3 is TGTGCCAGCAGTCTACCCGCTCGGGGCACTGAAGCTTTCTTT.

The chain carries TRBV28 and TRBJ2-2, with D possibly matching TRBD2 (6 bases). CDR3 size: 17 residues. CDR1 MDHEN and CDR2 SYDVKM come from the germline V gene. The V end lost 2 bases, the J end lost 1 base, and 14 bases lay between the germline ends. The DNA for the CDR3 is TGTGCCAGCAGTTTAATCGTCCGGGGGATGAACACCGGGGAGCTGTTTTTT. It translates to CASSLIVRGMNTGELFF.

The chain has TRBV7-6 and TRBJ2-2; TRBD2 is a possible D gene (6 bases). CDR1 is SGHVS and CDR2 is FNYEAQ in the germline V gene. With 0 bases removed from V and 4 bases from J, the gap between germline ends came to 15 bases. There are 17 residues in the CDR3. This chain's CDR3 is CASSLAPGPRGTGELFF. The CDR3 nucleotides are TGTGCCAGCAGCTTAGCGCCGGGGCCGCGGGGCACCGGGGAGCTGTTTTTT.

This chain uses TRBV4-1 with TRBJ1-6; TRBD1 matches at 10 bases. Germline CDR1 MGHRA, CDR2 YSYEKL. Trimming cost V 8 bases and J 9 bases; bases outside gene matches: 4. CDR3 length: 13 amino acids. In DNA form, the CDR3 reads TGCGCCAGCCGCGACAGGGGGCTTTCACCCCTCCACTTT. Protein: CASRDRGLSPLHF.

This clonotype was detected only a few times. V is TRBV20-1 and J is TRBJ1-6; maybe TRBD1 (5 bases). V lost 5 bases and J 6 bases, leaving 11 bases between the germline ends. The CDR3 length is 13 residues. Germline V gene lookup returns CDR1 DFQATT and CDR2 SNEGSKA (reference sequence). DNA of the CDR3: TGCAGTGCTTTCGACAGCCTTAATTCACCCCTCCACTTT. This codes for CSAFDSLNSPLHF.

The V call is TRBV7-2, the J call TRBJ2-3, with 8 bases lining up with TRBD2. The CDR3 has 17 amino acids. V lost 3 bases, J lost 4 bases, and 12 bases stayed unmatched. CDR1 and CDR2 (germline): SGHTA, FQGNSA. CDR3 region: CASSFLSSGGRSDTQYF. The CDR3 DNA sequence: TGTGCCAGCAGCTTCCTCTCCAGCGGGGGAAGGTCAGATACGCAGTATTTT.

The rearrangement uses TRBV23-1 and TRBJ2-3; D is ambiguous. TRBV23-1 counts as an open reading frame of uncertain function. This CDR3 comprises 16 residues. Trimming took 0 bases from V and 7 from J, leaving 17 bases between them. Here the CDR3 reads CASSQSPDPDENTQYF. In nucleotides, the CDR3 is TGCGCCAGCAGTCAATCTCCCGACCCGGACGAGAATACGCAGTATTTT.

This sequence joins TRBV7-2 and TRBJ2-7, with D possibly being TRBD1 or TRBD2 (5 bases each). CDR3 length: 15 residues. Per the germline V gene, CDR1 is SGHTA and CDR2 is FQGNSA. Trimming left V 5 bases short and J 7 bases short, with 21 bases between. CDR3 amino acids: CASSKTGTSTWEQYF. The CDR3 DNA follows: TGTGCCAGCAGCAAAACCGGGACGTCGACCTGGGAGCAGTACTTC.

The V call is TRBV2, the J call TRBJ1-1, with a tentative D call TRBD1 (6 bases). Trimming stripped 5 bases from V and 4 bases from J, with 17 bases between. This CDR3 has 15 residues. The germline V gene encodes CDR1 SNHLY and CDR2 FYNNEI. For the CDR3, the DNA is TGTGCCAGCAGTCAGGGGCCTTATGAGGGCACTGAAGCTTTCTTT. Encoded protein: CASSQGPYEGTEAFF.

The chain recombines TRBV6-5 with TRBJ1-6; D ambiguous. The CDR3 has 15 residues. The germline V gene encodes CDR1 MNHEY and CDR2 SVGAGI. The V and J ends lost 2 bases and 3 bases respectively, with 8 bases between them. Here the CDR3 DNA reads TGTGCCAGCAGTTACCTGACTGGCTATAATTCACCCCTCCACTTT. Its protein is CASSYLTGYNSPLHF.

A remark on this clonotype: A read error may explain this, as a much larger clone is one base away. The rearrangement links TRBV24-1 to TRBJ1-2; D not resolved. The CDR3 runs 12 residues. Germline loops: CDR1 KGHDR, CDR2 SFDVKD. The ends were cut back, 6 bases at V and 2 bases at J, with 6 bases in the middle. This chain's CDR3 is CATSSGNYGYTF. CDR3 nucleotides: TGTGCCACCAGTTCCGGGAACTATGGCTACACCTTC.

The CDR3, as DNA: TGCGCCAGCAGCCAAGATCGGGAGGAACTGTTTTTT. Protein sequence: CASSQDREELFF. V is TRBV4-1 and J is TRBJ1-4, with unresolved D. Trimming took 0 bases from V and 12 from J, leaving 8 bases between them. CDR3 size: 12 residues. The germline V gene encodes CDR1 MGHRA and CDR2 YSYEKL.

This clonotype was seen only a few times. The rearrangement uses TRBV6-2 or TRBV6-3 and TRBJ2-1; D gene ambiguous. Germline assignment: CDR1 MNHEY and CDR2 SVGEGT. The CDR3 is 11 amino acids. With 4 bases removed from V and 7 bases from J, the gap between germline ends came to 5 bases. The CDR3 spells CASSWRNEQFF. The CDR3 nucleotides read TGTGCCAGCAGTTGGCGGAATGAGCAGTTCTTC.

The rearrangement joins TRBV6-6 to TRBJ2-1; TRBD2 aligns across 7 bases. V was pared by 8 bases and J by 13 bases, with 11 bases of the junction left unmatched. Germline lookup yields CDR1 MNHNY and CDR2 SVGAGI (reference sequence). CDR3 size: 12 residues. The CDR3 coding sequence is TGTGCCAGCTCATCTATGGGGGACTACCAGTTCTTC. Protein: CASSSMGDYQFF.

This clonotype was picked up a small number of times. J is TRBJ1-5 and V is TRBV12-3 or TRBV12-4; 7 bases line up with TRBD1. The junction had 10 bases not matched to a gene; V was cut back by 10 bases and J by 7 bases. The CDR3 runs to 13 residues. The CDR3 nucleotides are TGTGCCACCTCCGGGACAGTAAGCCAGCCCCAGCATTTT. It translates to CATSGTVSQPQHF.

The chain links TRBV5-1 to TRBJ2-1, with a tentative D call TRBD2 (5 bases). From germline, CDR1 is SGHRS and CDR2 YFSETQ. The CDR3 covers 12 residues. Trimming removed 4 bases at V and 15 bases at J, with 17 bases between. CDR3 nucleotides: TGCGCCAGCAGCGAGGACTTGATGGAGAGGTTCTTC. Its translation is CASSEDLMERFF. Combining the CDR3 with reference TRBV5-1 and TRBJ2-1 gives the whole variable domain KAGVTQTPRYLIKTRGQQVTLSCSPISGHRSVSWYQQTPGQGLQFLFEYFSETQRNKGNFPGRFSGRQFSNSRSEMNVSTLELGDSALYLCASSEDLMERFFGPGTRLTVL.

The genes are TRBV5-4 and TRBJ2-3; the D is unclear. CDR3 length: 13 residues. V was trimmed by 0 bases and J by 6 bases, leaving 8 bases between them. The germline V gene encodes CDR1 SGHNT and CDR2 YYREEE (reference sequence). The CDR3 protein is CASSLEARDTQYF. The CDR3 nucleotides read TGTGCCAGCAGCTTGGAAGCGAGGGATACGCAGTATTTT. Full variable domain (outside the CDR3, taken from reference TRBV5-4 and TRBJ2-3): ETGVTQSPTHLIKTRGQQVTLRCSSQSGHNTVSWYQQALGQGPQFIFQYYREEENGRGNFPPRFSGLQFPNYSSELNVNALELDDSALYLCASSLEARDTQYFGPGTRLTVL.

This clonotype has only a few counts. The chain joins TRBV20-1 to TRBJ2-7, with 14 bases identical to TRBD2. Germline CDR1 is DFQATT and CDR2 is SNEGSKA (reference sequence). V gave up 6 bases and J gave up 0 bases; unmatched junction bases: 4. The CDR3 consists of 15 residues. CDR3 residues: CSAGTSGGTSYEQYV. CDR3 nucleotide sequence: TGCAGTGCCGGGACTAGCGGGGGCACCTCCTACGAGCAGTACGTC.